The 4 T cell receptor beta chains below were found in one sample sequenced in a study of blood T cell repertoires in COVID-19 (dated by TCRdb to 2018 to 2021). Library construction relied on the immunoSEQ multiplex PCR assay. What TCRdb holds here is the immuneACCESS table cut down to in-frame rearrangements. Part of the clones is not present; checked against another copy, under half of the missing clones reflect an unresolved V gene, and the others are unexplained. Present in this sample are about 170,000 clones, around three quarters of which were seen just once. Under 20% of the sample lies in the top ten. Sequencing was carried out using PBMCs or T cells enriched from blood (not recorded which). These receptor sequences come from a woman in her 70s in a cohort exposed to, infected with or recovered from COVID-19 (not recorded which).

The rearrangement uses TRBV4-2 and TRBJ1-6; tentative D call: TRBD1 (5 bases). CDR1 LGHNA and CDR2 YNFKEQ come from the germline V gene. This CDR3 is built from 14 residues. The ends were cut back, 0 bases at V and 7 bases at J, with 7 bases in the middle. The DNA of the CDR3 is TGTGCCAGCAGCCAAGAGACAGACAATTCACCCCTCCACTTT. Translating gives CASSQETDNSPLHF.

The chain combines TRBV18 with TRBJ1-5; D call uncertain. This CDR3 has 15 amino acids. V shed 3 bases and J shed 6 bases, with 15 bases lying between them. Germline V lookup: CDR1 KGHSH, CDR2 LQKENI. The CDR3 DNA reads as TGTGCCAGCTCACCTGGCAGGTCATCCGGTCAGCCCCAGCATTTT. Protein: CASSPGRSSGQPQHF.

CDR3 coding DNA: TGTGCCAGCAGCTCCACCTCGGGACAGTCTGGCTACACCTTC. Its translation is CASSSTSGQSGYTF. This sequence joins TRBV7-8 and TRBJ1-2; 7 bases are shared with TRBD1. CDR3 length equals 14 residues. Germline loops: CDR1 SGHVS, CDR2 FQNEAQ. Germline trimming cut 4 bases from V and 7 bases from J; bases unmatched to any gene: 9. Supplemented by reference TRBV7-8 and TRBJ1-2, the full variable domain reads GAGVSQSPRYKVAKRGQDVALRCDPISGHVSLFWYQQALGQGPEFLTYFQNEAQLDKSGLPSDRFFAERPEGSVSTLKIQRTQQEDSAVYLCASSSTSGQSGYTFGSGTRLTVV.

The chain carries TRBV28 and TRBJ1-1; 7 bases fit TRBD1. This CDR3 is built from 15 residues. The germline V gene encodes CDR1 MDHEN and CDR2 SYDVKM. Trimming cost V 1 base and J 7 bases; bases outside gene matches: 9. CDR3 DNA: TGTGCCAGCAGTTTATTTACAGGGGACGCGGATGAAGCTTTCTTT. Translating it yields CASSLFTGDADEAFF. The full variable domain, with the rest looked up from reference TRBV28 and TRBJ1-1, is DVKVTQSSRYLVKRTGEKVFLECVQDMDHENMFWYRQDPGLGLRLIYFSYDVKMKEKGDIPEGYSVSREKKERFSLILESASTNQTSMYLCASSLFTGDADEAFFGQGTRLTVV.